This T cell receptor (beta chain) comes out of a study of metastatic and nonmetastatic thyroid tumors. Looking at the study overall: From malignant and benign thyroid patients, repertoires in blood and in tumor or nodule tissue were compared.

All patients were treatment-naive before thyroid surgery. Trimming shortened V by 7 bases and J by 4 bases, and 12 bases separated the two germline ends. CDR1 and CDR2 (germline): SEHNR, FQNEAQ (reference sequence). The CDR3 length is 13 residues. TCRdb ran MiXCR on the PCR reads. In the table there are 25,000 to 35,000 clones, 17% of which are singletons. This clone came up many times. The chain has TRBV7-9 and TRBJ2-3; the D gene is possibly TRBD2 (5 bases). The sequenced sample consisted of blood. This receptor was identified in a female donor with papillary thyroid cancer or a benign thyroid nodule (not recorded which). Some clones in this sample may be carry-over from other donors' samples. Written as DNA, the CDR3 is TGTGCCAGCACCCCAACCGGGGCAGATACGCAGTATTTT. This sequence encodes CASTPTGADTQYF.